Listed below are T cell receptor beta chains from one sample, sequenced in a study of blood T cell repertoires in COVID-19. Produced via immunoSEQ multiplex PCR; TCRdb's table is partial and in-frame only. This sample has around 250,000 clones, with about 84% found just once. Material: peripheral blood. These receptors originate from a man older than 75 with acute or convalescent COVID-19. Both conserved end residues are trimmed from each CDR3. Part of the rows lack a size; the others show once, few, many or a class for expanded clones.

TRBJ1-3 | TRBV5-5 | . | ASSLSVGNTIY
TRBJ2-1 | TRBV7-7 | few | ASSKGLAGGRDEQF
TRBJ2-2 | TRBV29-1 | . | SVATGTGGTGELF
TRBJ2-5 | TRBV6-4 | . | ASSGGETQY
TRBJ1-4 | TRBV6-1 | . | ASSVRTIATNEKLF
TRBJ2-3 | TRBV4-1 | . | ASSPSPSRSTDTQY
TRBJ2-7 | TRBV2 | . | ASRGQLYEQY
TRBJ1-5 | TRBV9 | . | ASSVAGTEYQPQH
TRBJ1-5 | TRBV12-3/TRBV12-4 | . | ASRISGFQPQH
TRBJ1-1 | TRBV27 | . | ASSFLTGNTEAF
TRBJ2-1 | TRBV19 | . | ASRGKGGEF
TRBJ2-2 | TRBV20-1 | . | SASMGARGGELF
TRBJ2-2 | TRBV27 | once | ASSFGQGAKAGELF
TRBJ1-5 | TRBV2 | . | ASVADYSNQPQH
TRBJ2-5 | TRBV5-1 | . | ASSRGGAETQY